This T cell receptor (beta chain) originates from a study of T-cell reconstitution after alpha-beta-depleted transplantation in children. This clonotype has just a few counts. Molecular barcoding with unique molecular identifiers was used for the TCRbeta library. TCRdb called the PCR reads again in MiXCR, with one record for every CDR3 protein. The table shows approximately 390,000 distinct CDR3 sequences, with 9.5% to 13% occurring only once. V lost 5 bases to trimming and J lost 0 bases; unmatched junction nucleotides: 6. CDR1 is SGHVS, CDR2 FNYEAQ, per germline. CDR3 size: 15 residues. This receptor was obtained from a human donor who donated a stem cell graft to a child with acute myeloid leukemia. This sequence joins TRBV7-6 and TRBJ2-7; 8 bases map to TRBD1. This sample comprised PBMCs from the stem cell graft donor, obtained from the stem cell graft. The CDR3, as DNA: TGTGCCAGCAGCGGTCCCGGGACAGGCTCCTACGAGCAGTACTTC. Translating it yields CASSGPGTGSYEQYF.